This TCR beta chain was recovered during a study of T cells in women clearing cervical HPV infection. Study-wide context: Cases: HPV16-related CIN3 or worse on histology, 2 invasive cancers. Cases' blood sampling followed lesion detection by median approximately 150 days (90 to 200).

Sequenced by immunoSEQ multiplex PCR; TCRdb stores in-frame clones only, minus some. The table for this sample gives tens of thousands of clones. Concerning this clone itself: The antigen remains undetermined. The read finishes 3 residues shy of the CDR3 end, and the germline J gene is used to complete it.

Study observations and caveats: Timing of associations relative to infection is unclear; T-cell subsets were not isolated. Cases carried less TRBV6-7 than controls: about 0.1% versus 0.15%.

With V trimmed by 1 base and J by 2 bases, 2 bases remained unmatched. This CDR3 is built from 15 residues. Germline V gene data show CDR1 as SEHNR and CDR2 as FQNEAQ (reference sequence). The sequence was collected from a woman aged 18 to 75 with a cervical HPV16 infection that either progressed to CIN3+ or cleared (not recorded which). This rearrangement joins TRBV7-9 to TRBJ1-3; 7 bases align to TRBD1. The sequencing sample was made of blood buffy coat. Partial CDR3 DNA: TGTGCCAGCAGCTTAGAAGGGGGCCCTGGAAACACC. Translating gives CASSLEGGPGNT. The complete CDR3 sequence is CASSLEGGPGNTIYF.